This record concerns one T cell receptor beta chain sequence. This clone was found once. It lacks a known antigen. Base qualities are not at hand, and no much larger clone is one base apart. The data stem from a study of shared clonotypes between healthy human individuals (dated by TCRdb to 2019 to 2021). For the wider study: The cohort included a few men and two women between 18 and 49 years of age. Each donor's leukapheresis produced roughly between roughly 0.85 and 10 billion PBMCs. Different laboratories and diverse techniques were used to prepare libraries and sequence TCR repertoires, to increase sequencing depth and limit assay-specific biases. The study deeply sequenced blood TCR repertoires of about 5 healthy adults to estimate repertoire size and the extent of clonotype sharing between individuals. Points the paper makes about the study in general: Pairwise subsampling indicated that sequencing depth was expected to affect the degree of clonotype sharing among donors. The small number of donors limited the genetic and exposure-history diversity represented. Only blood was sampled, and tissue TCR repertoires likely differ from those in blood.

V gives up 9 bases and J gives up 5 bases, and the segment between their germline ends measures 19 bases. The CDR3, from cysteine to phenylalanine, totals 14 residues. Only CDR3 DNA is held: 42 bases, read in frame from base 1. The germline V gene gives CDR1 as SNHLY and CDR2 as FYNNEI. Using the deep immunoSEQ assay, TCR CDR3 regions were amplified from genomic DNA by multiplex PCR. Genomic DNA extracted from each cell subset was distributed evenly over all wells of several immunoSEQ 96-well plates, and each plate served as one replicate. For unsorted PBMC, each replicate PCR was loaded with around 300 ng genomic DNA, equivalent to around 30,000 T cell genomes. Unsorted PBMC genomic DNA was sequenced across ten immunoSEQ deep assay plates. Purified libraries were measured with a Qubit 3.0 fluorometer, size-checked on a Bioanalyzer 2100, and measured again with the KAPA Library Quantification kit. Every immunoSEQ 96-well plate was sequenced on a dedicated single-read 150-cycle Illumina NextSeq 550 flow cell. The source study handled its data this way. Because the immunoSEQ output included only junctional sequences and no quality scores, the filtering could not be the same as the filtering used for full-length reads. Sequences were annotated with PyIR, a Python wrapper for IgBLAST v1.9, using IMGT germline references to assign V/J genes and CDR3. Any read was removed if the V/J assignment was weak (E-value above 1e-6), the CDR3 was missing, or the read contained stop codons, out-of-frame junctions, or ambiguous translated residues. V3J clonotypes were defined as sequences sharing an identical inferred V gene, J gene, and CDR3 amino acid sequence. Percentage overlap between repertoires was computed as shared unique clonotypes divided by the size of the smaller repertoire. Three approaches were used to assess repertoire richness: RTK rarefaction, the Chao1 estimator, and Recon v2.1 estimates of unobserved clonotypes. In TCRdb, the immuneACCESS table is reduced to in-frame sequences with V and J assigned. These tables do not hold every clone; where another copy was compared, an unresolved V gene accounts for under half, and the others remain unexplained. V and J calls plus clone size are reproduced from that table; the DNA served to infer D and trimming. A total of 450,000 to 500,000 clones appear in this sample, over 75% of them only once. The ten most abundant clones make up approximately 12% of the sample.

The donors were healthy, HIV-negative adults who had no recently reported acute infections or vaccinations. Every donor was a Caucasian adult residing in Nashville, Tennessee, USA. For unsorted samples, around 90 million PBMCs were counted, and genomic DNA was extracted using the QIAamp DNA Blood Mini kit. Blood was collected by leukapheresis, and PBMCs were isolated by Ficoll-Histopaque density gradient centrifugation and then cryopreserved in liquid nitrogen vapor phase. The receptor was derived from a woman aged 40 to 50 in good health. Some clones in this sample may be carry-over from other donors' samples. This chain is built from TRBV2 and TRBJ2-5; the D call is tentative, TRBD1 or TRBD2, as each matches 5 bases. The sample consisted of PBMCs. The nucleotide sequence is TGTGCCAGTTCGTCGGCAGGGACCTCGGAGACCCAGTACTTC. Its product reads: CASSSAGTSETQYF.